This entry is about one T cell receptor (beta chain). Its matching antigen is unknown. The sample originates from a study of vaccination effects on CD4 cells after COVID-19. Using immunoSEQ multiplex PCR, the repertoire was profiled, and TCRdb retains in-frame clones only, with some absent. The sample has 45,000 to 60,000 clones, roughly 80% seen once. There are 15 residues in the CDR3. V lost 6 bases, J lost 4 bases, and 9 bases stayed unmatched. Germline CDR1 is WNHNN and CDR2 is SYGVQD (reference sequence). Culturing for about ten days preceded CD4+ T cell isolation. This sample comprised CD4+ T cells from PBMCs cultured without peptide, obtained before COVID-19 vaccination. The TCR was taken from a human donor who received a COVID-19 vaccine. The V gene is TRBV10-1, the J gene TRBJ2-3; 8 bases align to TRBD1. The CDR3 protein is CASRDRDRRSDTQYF. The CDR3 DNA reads TGCGCCAGCAGGGACCGGGACAGGCGATCAGATACGCAGTATTTT.